Each of the 27 T cell receptor beta chains below was sequenced from the same sample in a study of response to subunit inactivated influenza vaccine. TCRdb independently ran MiXCR on the RT-PCR reads; one entry per CDR3 protein. This sample has about 500,000 distinct CDR3 sequences, with more than 15% found just once. Specimen: CD4+ T cells sorted from PBMCs, collected about 24 months after vaccination. The source of these receptors is a man aged 45 to 75 who received an inactivated influenza vaccine.

This clonotype has only a few counts. The chain recombines TRBV21-1 with TRBJ1-1; the D call of TRBD1 is as the table states it, not checked on the DNA. TRBV21-1 is labeled a pseudogene. The CDR3 runs to 13 residues. For the CDR3, the DNA is TGTGCCAGCAGGACAGAAACTAACACTGAAGCTTTCTTT. Protein product: CASRTETNTEAFF.

The V and J genes are TRBV29-1 and TRBJ1-1; 8 bases match TRBD1. Germline CDR1 and CDR2: SQVTM and ANQGSEA. The length of the CDR3 is 12 residues. V lost 8 bases and J lost 1; bases outside the gene matches: 3. CDR3 sequence (DNA): TGCAGCACCGGGACAGGGAACACTGAAGCTTTCTTT. This codes for CSTGTGNTEAFF.

This chain links TRBV20-1 with TRBJ2-6, with 7 bases fitting TRBD2. The CDR3 loop spans 14 amino acids. CDR1 is DFQATT and CDR2 is SNEGSKA in the germline V gene (reference sequence). With 3 bases clipped from V and 4 bases from J, the junction kept 3 bases outside the gene matches. CDR3 DNA: TGCAGTGCTAGGCGGGGGAAAGGGGCCAACGTCCTGACTTTC. This sequence encodes CSARRGKGANVLTF.

V gene TRBV11-2 combines with J gene TRBJ2-3, with D uncertain. CDR1 SGHAT and CDR2 FQNNGV come from the germline V gene. The CDR3 runs to 15 residues. V lost 1 base and J lost 0, with 8 bases in between. CDR3 protein: CASSLAPLSTDTQYF. In DNA form, the CDR3 reads TGTGCCAGCAGCTTAGCACCGTTAAGCACAGATACGCAGTATTTT.

This clonotype was seen a few times. This chain connects TRBV10-3 to TRBJ2-1; 7 bases line up with TRBD2. Germline V gene sequence: CDR1 ENHRY, CDR2 SYGVKD. This CDR3 region has 16 residues. The V segment lost 7 bases and the J segment 7 bases; nucleotides outside the gene matches: 16. The CDR3 nucleotides are TGTGCCATCAACCGAGGTGGCGGACTAGTGGATAATGAGCAGTTCTTC. This gives the protein CAINRGGGLVDNEQFF.

This clonotype was found a few times. The chain joins TRBV11-2 to TRBJ2-1, with TRBD1 matching over 7 bases. V was clipped by 1 base and J by 9 bases; unmatched bases: 9. Germline lookup yields CDR1 SGHAT and CDR2 FQNNGV. The CDR3 consists of 15 residues. Here the CDR3 DNA reads TGTGCCAGCAGCTTAGTCCGACAGGGTTGGGGTGAGCAGTTCTTC. It encodes CASSLVRQGWGEQFF.

This clonotype was seen more than once but under ten times. The chain uses TRBV29-1 and TRBJ1-2; D not resolved. V was shortened by 5 bases and J by 8 bases, with 21 bases between the two germline ends. Germline loops: CDR1 SQVTM, CDR2 ANQGSEA. The CDR3 loop spans 14 amino acids. The CDR3 loop reads CSVPRGSPLVGYTF. In nucleotides, the CDR3 is TGCAGCGTTCCTCGGGGTAGCCCCTTGGTCGGCTACACCTTC.

In DNA form, the CDR3 reads TGCGCCAGCAGCCCCCCGGGACCACAATACGAGCAGTACTTC. Protein: CASSPPGPQYEQYF. The gene calls are TRBV5-1 and TRBJ2-7; D tentatively fits TRBD1 or TRBD2 (5 bases each). Deletions cut 4 bases from V and 4 bases from J, with 15 bases between. The CDR3 totals 14 residues. Germline CDR1 is SGHRS and CDR2 is YFSETQ.

V gene TRBV5-5 combines with J gene TRBJ2-5; D ambiguous. The CDR3 extends over 13 amino acids. Germline V CDR1 and CDR2: SGHKS, YYEKEE (reference sequence). V was cut by 7 bases and J by 5 bases, with 15 bases left in between. The chain's CDR3 is CASGRLQRETQYF. The CDR3 DNA reads TGTGCCAGCGGCCGGTTGCAACGGGAGACCCAGTACTTC.

This clonotype was found many times. The rearrangement joins TRBV5-1 to TRBJ2-7; a weak D match, TRBD2 (5 bases). The CDR3 loop spans 15 amino acids. Germline loops: CDR1 SGHRS, CDR2 YFSETQ. V was trimmed by 4 bases and J by 0 bases, leaving 14 bases between them. The CDR3 DNA sequence: TGCGCCAGCAGCCCCACACCAACTAGCTCCTACGAGCAGTACTTC. It codes for CASSPTPTSSYEQYF.

The genes are TRBV2 and TRBJ2-5, with TRBD2 matching over 11 bases. The CDR3 consists of 18 residues. With V trimmed by 2 bases and J by 2 bases, 10 bases remained unmatched. Germline V CDR1 and CDR2: SNHLY, FYNNEI. CDR3 nucleotides: TGTGCCAGCAGTGAAAGGCTAGCGGGAGGACGGGATCAAGAGACCCAGTACTTC. Translation: CASSERLAGGRDQETQYF.

This clonotype has more than one count but fewer than ten. One end of the junction varies from germline; a read error may be responsible. The chain employs TRBV28 and TRBJ2-5, with D possibly being TRBD2 (6 bases). The CDR3 totals 17 residues. The germline CDR1 and CDR2 sequences are MDHEN and SYDVKM. The CDR3 loop is CASSLPSSRGIRETPYF. The CDR3 DNA is TGTGCCAGCAGTTTGCCTTCCTCCCGGGGGATAAGGGAGACCCCGTACTTC.

This clonotype was detected only a few times. The gene calls are TRBV10-3 and TRBJ2-1, with D perhaps matching TRBD2 (6 bases). Germline V CDR1 and CDR2: ENHRY, SYGVKD. V was pared by 10 bases and J by 6 bases, with 19 bases between. This CDR3 spans 14 amino acids. The CDR3 DNA reads as TGTGCCACAACTCTAGCGCCCGTCCCCAATGAGCAGTTCTTC. This translates into CATTLAPVPNEQFF.

In the case of this clonotype: A read error may account for a junction end that differs from germline. The V call is TRBV20-1, the J call TRBJ1-2, with 11 bases lining up with TRBD1. The CDR3 has 14 amino acids. In germline, CDR1 is DFQATT, CDR2 SNEGSKA (reference sequence). In nucleotides, the CDR3 is TGCAGTGCAAGAGGGACAGGGGGAAGTTTTGGCTACACCTTC. Translating gives CSARGTGGSFGYTF.

V gene TRBV10-3 combines with J gene TRBJ1-2; 7 positions agree with TRBD1. Germline V gene sequence: CDR1 ENHRY, CDR2 SYGVKD. The J segment lost 8 bases and the V segment lost 10 bases, leaving 16 bases of the junction unmatched. CDR3 length: 14 amino acids. The CDR3 is CATPAGTDADGYTF. The DNA for the CDR3 is TGTGCCACCCCAGCCGGGACAGACGCCGACGGCTACACCTTC.

This clonotype was found a few times. CDR3 sequence: CSAKTGGDIQYF. In DNA, the CDR3 is TGCAGTGCTAAGACAGGGGGAGACATTCAGTACTTC. The rearrangement links TRBV20-1 to TRBJ2-4; 9 nucleotides line up with TRBD1. V gave up 4 bases and J gave up 8 bases; unmatched junction bases: 3. CDR3 length: 12 residues. Germline V CDR1 and CDR2: DFQATT, SNEGSKA (reference sequence).

The V call is TRBV4-2, the J call TRBJ2-5; no clear D gene. Germline CDR1 reads LGHNA; CDR2 reads YNFKEQ. This CDR3 spans 12 amino acids. Trimming pared 3 bases from V and 3 bases from J, leaving 5 bases between. The CDR3 bases are TGTGCCAGCAGCCACCCGGAAGAGACCCAGTACTTC. This sequence encodes CASSHPEETQYF.

This sequence joins TRBV12-3 or TRBV12-4 and TRBJ2-7; tentatively, D is TRBD1 or TRBD2 (5 bases each). This CDR3 comprises 15 residues. V lost 0 bases and J lost 5, with 14 bases in between. The chain's CDR3 is CASSLAGEMFNEQYF. As DNA, the CDR3 is TGTGCCAGCAGTTTAGCGGGGGAGATGTTTAACGAGCAGTACTTC.

J is TRBJ2-7 and V is TRBV12-3 or TRBV12-4; possibly TRBD2 for D (5 bases). The length of the CDR3 is 14 residues. V gave up 7 bases and J gave up 4 bases, with 17 bases separating them. The CDR3 sequence is CASNNPAAGYEQYF. The CDR3 DNA follows: TGTGCCAGCAACAACCCGGCGGCGGGTTACGAGCAGTACTTC.

In this sample, this clonotype turned up a few times. This chain uses TRBV20-1 with TRBJ1-2; TRBD1 agrees at 7 bases. The CDR3 is made up of 15 amino acids. CDR1 is DFQATT, CDR2 SNEGSKA, per germline (reference sequence). With 0 bases clipped from V and 4 bases from J, the junction kept 8 bases outside the gene matches. CDR3 protein: CSARDESGGGYGYTF. For the CDR3, the DNA is TGCAGTGCTAGAGATGAGTCAGGGGGAGGCTATGGCTACACCTTC.

The rearrangement uses TRBV12-3 or TRBV12-4 and TRBJ1-1, with D possibly being TRBD1 (6 bases). The CDR3 length is 15 residues. V gave up 3 bases and J gave up 1 base, with 12 bases separating them. The CDR3 loop is CASSLPSGQNTEAFF. The CDR3 DNA reads TGTGCCAGCAGTTTGCCCTCGGGACAGAACACTGAAGCTTTCTTT.

This clonotype was picked up a small number of times. The rearrangement joins TRBV20-1 to TRBJ1-4, with no clear D. The CDR3 has 11 residues. In germline, CDR1 is DFQATT, CDR2 SNEGSKA (reference sequence). Trimming cost V 2 bases and J 7 bases, with 5 bases left between them. The CDR3 region is CSARYSEKLFF. The CDR3 nucleotides are TGCAGTGCTAGATATTCTGAAAAACTGTTTTTT.

This clonotype turned up a few times. This chain connects TRBV5-1 to TRBJ1-6; a weak D match, TRBD1 (6 bases). The CDR3 length is 15 residues. V was pared by 0 bases and J by 13 bases, with 17 bases between. Germline values: CDR1 SGHRS, CDR2 YFSETQ. CDR3 DNA: TGCGCCAGCAGCTTGGGGGACACCCTTCGAGGGCCCCTCCACTTT. Translating gives CASSLGDTLRGPLHF.

Details on this clonotype: Possible read error: a much larger clone is one base away. In DNA, the CDR3 is TGTGCCAGCAGCCACGTGGACAGCCTCCAGTTCTTC. It encodes CASSHVDSLQFF. The chain has TRBV3-1 and TRBJ2-1, with D possibly being TRBD1 (6 bases). Germline-derived CDR1 and CDR2 are LGHDT and YNNKEL (reference sequence). The CDR3 consists of 12 residues. V shed 3 bases and J shed 13 bases, with 13 bases lying between them.

V and J are TRBV5-6 and TRBJ1-5; tentatively, D is TRBD1 (6 bases). Per the germline V gene, CDR1 is SGHDT and CDR2 is YYEEEE. V lost 2 bases, J lost 3 bases, and 15 bases lay in between. The CDR3 has 16 residues. The CDR3 nucleotides read TGTGCCAGCAGCTTCGGGCAGGGGTCGATCAATCAGCCCCAGCATTTT. Amino acid sequence: CASSFGQGSINQPQHF.

V gene TRBV2 combines with J gene TRBJ1-5; D unclear. The CDR3 extends over 13 amino acids. V was cut by 2 bases and J by 2 bases, with 4 bases left in between. Germline lookup yields CDR1 SNHLY and CDR2 FYNNEI. The CDR3 is CASSEIGNQPQHF. Written as DNA, the CDR3 is TGTGCCAGCAGTGAAATAGGCAATCAGCCCCAGCATTTT.

This clonotype came up many times. The chain carries TRBV5-6 and TRBJ2-4, with TRBD2 matching over 11 bases. Trimming took 1 base from V and 16 from J; bases not matched to a gene: 7. The CDR3 has 13 residues. Germline loops: CDR1 SGHDT, CDR2 YYEEEE. The CDR3 DNA follows: TGTGCCAGCAGCTTGACTAGCGGGGGTTTCGTTTACTTC. This encodes CASSLTSGGFVYF. Based on the CDR3 plus reference TRBV5-6 and TRBJ2-4, the full variable domain is DAGVTQSPTHLIKTRGQQVTLRCSPKSGHDTVSWYQQALGQGPQFIFQYYEEEERQRGNFPDRFSGHQFPNYSSELNVNALLLGDSALYLCASSLTSGGFVYFGAGTRLSVL.